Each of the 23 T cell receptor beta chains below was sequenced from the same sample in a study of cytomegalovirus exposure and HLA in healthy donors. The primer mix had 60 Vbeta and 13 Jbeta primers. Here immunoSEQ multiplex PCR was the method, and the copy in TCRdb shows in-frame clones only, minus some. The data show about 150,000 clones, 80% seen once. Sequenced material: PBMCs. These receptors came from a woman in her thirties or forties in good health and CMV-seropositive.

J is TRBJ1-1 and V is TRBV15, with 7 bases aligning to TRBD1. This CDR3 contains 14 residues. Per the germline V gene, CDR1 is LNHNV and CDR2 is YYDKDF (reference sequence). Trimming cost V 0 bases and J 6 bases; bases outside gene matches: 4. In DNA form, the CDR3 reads TGTGCCACCAGCAGAGACAGGGGGGTCCCTGAAGCTTTCTTT. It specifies CATSRDRGVPEAFF.

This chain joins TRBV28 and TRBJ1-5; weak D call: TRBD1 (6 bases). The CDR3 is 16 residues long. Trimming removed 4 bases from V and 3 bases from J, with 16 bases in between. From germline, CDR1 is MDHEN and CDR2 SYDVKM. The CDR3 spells CASSWPTDRFNQPQHF. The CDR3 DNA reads TGTGCCAGCAGTTGGCCCACCGACAGGTTCAATCAGCCCCAGCATTTT.

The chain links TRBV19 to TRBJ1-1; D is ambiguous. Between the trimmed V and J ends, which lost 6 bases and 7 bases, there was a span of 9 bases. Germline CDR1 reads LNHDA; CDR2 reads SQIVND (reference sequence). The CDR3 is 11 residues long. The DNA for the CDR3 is TGTGCCAGTAGGCAGCGGGGTGAAGCTTTCTTT. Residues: CASRQRGEAFF.

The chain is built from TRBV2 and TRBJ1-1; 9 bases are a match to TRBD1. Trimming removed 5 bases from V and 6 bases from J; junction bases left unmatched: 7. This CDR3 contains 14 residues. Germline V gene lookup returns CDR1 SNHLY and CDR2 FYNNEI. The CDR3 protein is CASSPTGGSAEAFF. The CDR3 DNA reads TGTGCCAGCAGTCCGACAGGGGGTTCCGCTGAAGCTTTCTTT.

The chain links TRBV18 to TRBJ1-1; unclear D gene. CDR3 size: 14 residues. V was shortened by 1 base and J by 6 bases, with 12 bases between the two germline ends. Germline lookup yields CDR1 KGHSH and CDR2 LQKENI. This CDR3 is CASSPLSGYAEAFF. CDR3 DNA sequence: TGTGCCAGCTCACCACTTTCAGGATACGCTGAAGCTTTCTTT.

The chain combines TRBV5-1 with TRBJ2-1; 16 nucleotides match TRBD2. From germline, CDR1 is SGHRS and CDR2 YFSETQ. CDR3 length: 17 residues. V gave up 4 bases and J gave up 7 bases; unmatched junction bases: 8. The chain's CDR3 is CASSVGTSGRALNEQFF. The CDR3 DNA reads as TGCGCCAGCAGCGTGGGGACTAGCGGGAGGGCCTTAAATGAGCAGTTCTTC.

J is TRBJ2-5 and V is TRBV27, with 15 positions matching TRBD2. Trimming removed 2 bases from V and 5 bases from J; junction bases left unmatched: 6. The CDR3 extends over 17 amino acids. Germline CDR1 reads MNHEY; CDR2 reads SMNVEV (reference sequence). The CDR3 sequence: CASSLGGLAGGWETQYF. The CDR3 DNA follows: TGTGCCAGCAGTTTAGGGGGACTAGCGGGAGGATGGGAGACCCAGTACTTC.

CDR3 coding DNA: TGCGCCAGCAGCCCGGTAGCGGGAGATCTAGATACGCAGTATTTT. This translates into CASSPVAGDLDTQYF. V is TRBV5-1 and J is TRBJ2-3, with TRBD2 identical over 9 bases. The CDR3 contains 15 residues. Trimming cost V 4 bases and J 5 bases; bases outside gene matches: 8. The germline CDR1 and CDR2 sequences are SGHRS and YFSETQ.

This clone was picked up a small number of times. The CDR3 sequence: CASSLWSGVRGNQPQHF. The CDR3 bases are TGTGCCAGCAGCTTATGGTCGGGGGTCCGGGGCAATCAGCCCCAGCATTTT. The gene calls are TRBV7-9 and TRBJ1-5; D may be TRBD1 (5 bases). Between the trimmed V and J ends, which lost 2 bases and 2 bases, there was a span of 16 bases. The germline V gene encodes CDR1 SEHNR and CDR2 FQNEAQ (reference sequence). The CDR3 spans 17 residues.

The DNA of the CDR3 is TGTGCCAGCAGTCCGGGACAGGGTTCGCGGGAGCAGTACTTC. Protein sequence: CASSPGQGSREQYF. The chain carries TRBV28 and TRBJ2-7; 9 nucleotides match TRBD1. This CDR3 contains 14 residues. CDR1 is MDHEN and CDR2 is SYDVKM in the germline V gene. V was clipped by 5 bases and J by 7 bases; unmatched bases: 9.

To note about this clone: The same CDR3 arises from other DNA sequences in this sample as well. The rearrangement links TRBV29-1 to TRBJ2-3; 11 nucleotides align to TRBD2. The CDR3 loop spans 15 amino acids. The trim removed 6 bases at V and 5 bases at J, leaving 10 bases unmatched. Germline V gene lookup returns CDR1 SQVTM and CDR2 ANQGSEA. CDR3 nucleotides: TGCAGCGTCCAGGGACTAGCGGCCGTAAGAGATACGCAGTATTTT. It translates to CSVQGLAAVRDTQYF.

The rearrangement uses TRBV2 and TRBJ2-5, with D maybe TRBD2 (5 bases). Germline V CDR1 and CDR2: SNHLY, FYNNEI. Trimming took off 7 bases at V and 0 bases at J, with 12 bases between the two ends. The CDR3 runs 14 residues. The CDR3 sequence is CASKEGLYQETQYF. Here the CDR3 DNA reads TGTGCCAGCAAAGAGGGCTTGTACCAAGAGACCCAGTACTTC. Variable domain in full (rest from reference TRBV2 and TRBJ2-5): EPEVTQTPSHQVTQMGQEVILRCVPISNHLYFYWYRQILGQKVEFLVSFYNNEISEKSEIFDDQFSVERPDGSNFTLKIRSTKLEDSAMYFCASKEGLYQETQYFGPGTRLLVL.

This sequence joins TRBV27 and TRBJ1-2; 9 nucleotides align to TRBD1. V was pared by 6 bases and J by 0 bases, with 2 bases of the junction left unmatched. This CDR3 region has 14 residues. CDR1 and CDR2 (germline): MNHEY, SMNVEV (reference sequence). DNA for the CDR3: TGTGCCAGCAGAAGGACAGGGGCTAACTATGGCTACACCTTC. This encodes CASRRTGANYGYTF.

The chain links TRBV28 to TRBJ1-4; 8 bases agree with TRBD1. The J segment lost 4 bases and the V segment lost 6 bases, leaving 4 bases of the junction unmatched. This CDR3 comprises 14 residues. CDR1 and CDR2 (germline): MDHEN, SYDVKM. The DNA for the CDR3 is TGTGCCAGCAGACCGACAGGGGTTAATGAAAAACTGTTTTTT. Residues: CASRPTGVNEKLFF.

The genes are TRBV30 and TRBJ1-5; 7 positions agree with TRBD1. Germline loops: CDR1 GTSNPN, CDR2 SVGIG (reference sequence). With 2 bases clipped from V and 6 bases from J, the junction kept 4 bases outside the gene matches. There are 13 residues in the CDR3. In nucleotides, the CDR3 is TGTGCCTGGAGTATGACAGGGAGTCAGCCCCAGCATTTT. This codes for CAWSMTGSQPQHF.

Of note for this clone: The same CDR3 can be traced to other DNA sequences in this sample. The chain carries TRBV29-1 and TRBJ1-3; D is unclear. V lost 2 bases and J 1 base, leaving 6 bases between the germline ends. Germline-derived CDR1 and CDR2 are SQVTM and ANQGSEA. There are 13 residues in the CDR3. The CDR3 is CSVETGSGNTIYF. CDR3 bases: TGCAGCGTTGAAACGGGGTCTGGAAACACCATATATTTT.

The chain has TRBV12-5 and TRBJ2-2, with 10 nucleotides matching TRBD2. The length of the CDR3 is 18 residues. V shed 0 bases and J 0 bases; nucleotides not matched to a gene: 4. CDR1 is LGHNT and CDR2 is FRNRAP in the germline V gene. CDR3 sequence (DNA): TGTGCTAGTGGTTTGGTATTGCTAGCGGGAGCGAACACCGGGGAGCTGTTTTTT. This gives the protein CASGLVLLAGANTGELFF.

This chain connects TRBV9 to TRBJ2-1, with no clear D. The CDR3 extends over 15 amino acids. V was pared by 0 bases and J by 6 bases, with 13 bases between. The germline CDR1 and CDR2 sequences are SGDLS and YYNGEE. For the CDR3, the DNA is TGTGCCAGCAGCGTAGCTGGGTTAGCCGGCAATGAGCAGTTCTTC. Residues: CASSVAGLAGNEQFF.

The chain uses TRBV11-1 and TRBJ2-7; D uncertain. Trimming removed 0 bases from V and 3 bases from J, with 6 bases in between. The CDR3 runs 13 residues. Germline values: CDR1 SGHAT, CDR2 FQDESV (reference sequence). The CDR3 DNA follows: TGTGCCAGCAGCTTAGCGTCTAGCTACGAGCAGTACTTC. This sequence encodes CASSLASSYEQYF.

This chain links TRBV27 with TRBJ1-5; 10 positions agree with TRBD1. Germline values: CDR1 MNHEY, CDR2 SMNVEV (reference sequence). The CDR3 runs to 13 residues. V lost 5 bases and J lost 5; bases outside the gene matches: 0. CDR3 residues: CASSGTGDQPQHF. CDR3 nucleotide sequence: TGTGCCAGCAGTGGGACAGGGGATCAGCCCCAGCATTTT.

CDR3 nucleotides: TGTGCCAGCAGTGATTTAGTGCCAGGGACCCAGTACTTC. Amino acids: CASSDLVPGTQYF. This chain links TRBV2 with TRBJ2-5; D is ambiguous. Trimming cost V 3 bases and J 7 bases, with 12 bases left between them. The CDR3 is 13 residues long. Looked up from germline, CDR1 is SNHLY and CDR2 is FYNNEI.

In DNA, the CDR3 is TGTGCCAGCAGCCTCAGGGGTCTAAACACTGAAGCTTTCTTT. It translates to CASSLRGLNTEAFF. The chain joins TRBV27 to TRBJ1-1, with a possible D match to TRBD1 (6 bases). Per germline, CDR1 MNHEY and CDR2 SMNVEV (reference sequence). V was pared by 6 bases and J by 2 bases, with 13 bases between. The CDR3 is 14 residues long.

The CDR3 spells CASTLGSGNTIYF. In DNA, the CDR3 is TGTGCCAGCACCTTGGGGAGTGGAAACACCATATATTTT. J is TRBJ1-3 and V is TRBV7-9, with D uncertain. Trimming removed 7 bases from V and 3 bases from J, with 10 bases in between. This CDR3 spans 13 amino acids. Germline loops: CDR1 SEHNR, CDR2 FQNEAQ (reference sequence).